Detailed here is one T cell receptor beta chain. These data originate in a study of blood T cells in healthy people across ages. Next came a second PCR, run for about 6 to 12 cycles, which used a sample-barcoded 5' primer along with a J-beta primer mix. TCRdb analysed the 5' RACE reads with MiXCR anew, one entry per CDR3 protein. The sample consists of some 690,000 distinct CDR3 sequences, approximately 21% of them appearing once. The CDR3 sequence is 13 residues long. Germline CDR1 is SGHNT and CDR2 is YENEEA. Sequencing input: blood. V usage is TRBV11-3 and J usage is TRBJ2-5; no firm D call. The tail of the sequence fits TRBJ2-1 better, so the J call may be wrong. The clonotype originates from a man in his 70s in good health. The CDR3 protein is CASSPRLVNEQFF. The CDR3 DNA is TGTGCCAGCAGCCCCAGACTCGTCAATGAGCAGTTCTTC.